One TCR beta chain is described in this entry. The antigen remains undetermined. The sample contains more than one DNA sequence encoding this CDR3. Donation came from healthy HIV-negative adults that had no recent acute infections or vaccinations. Those who donated, Caucasian adults without exception, all lived in Nashville, Tennessee. The assay was immunoSEQ multiplex PCR, and TCRdb's table has in-frame clones only and misses some. The sample lists about 1.4 million clones; 95% to 97% were seen once. This entry is derived from a study of shared clonotypes between healthy human individuals. Study-wide results and caveats: The sharing of around 5% of naive CD4 clonotypes was seen across a handful of donors.

What was sequenced was naive CD4+ T cells sorted from blood. Regarding subset: CD45RA+ positively selected. The receptor comes from a man in his thirties or forties in good health.

The CDR3: CASSLTGSTDTQYF. As DNA, the CDR3 is TGCGCCAGCAGCTTAACGGGAAGCACAGATACGCAGTATTTT. The rearrangement links TRBV5-1 to TRBJ2-3, with D tentatively TRBD2 (5 bases). The germline V gene has CDR1 SGHRS and CDR2 YFSETQ. The CDR3 runs to 14 residues. V lost 2 bases and J 0 bases, leaving 7 bases between the germline ends.